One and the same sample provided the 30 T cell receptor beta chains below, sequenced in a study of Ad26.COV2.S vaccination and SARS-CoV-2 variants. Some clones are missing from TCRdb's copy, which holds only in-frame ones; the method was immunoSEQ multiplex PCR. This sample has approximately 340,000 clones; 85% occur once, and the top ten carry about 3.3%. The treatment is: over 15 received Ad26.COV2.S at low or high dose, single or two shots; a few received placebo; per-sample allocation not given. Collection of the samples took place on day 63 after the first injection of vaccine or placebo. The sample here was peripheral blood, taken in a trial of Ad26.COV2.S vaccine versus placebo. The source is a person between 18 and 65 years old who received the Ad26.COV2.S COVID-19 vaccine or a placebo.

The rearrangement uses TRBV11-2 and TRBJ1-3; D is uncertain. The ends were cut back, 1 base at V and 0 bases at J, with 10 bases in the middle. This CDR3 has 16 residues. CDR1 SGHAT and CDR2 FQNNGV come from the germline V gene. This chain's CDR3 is CASSLVRAFSGNTIYF. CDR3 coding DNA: TGTGCCAGCAGCTTAGTCCGGGCCTTCTCTGGAAACACCATATATTTT.

Here the CDR3 reads CAISGDRDATNEKLFF. DNA for the CDR3: TGTGCCATCAGTGGGGACAGGGACGCAACTAATGAAAAACTGTTTTTT. V usage is TRBV10-3 and J usage is TRBJ1-4, with 9 nucleotides matching TRBD1. Germline CDR1 reads ENHRY; CDR2 reads SYGVKD. The CDR3 has 16 residues. J gave up 0 bases and V 4 bases, and 3 bases lay outside the gene matches.

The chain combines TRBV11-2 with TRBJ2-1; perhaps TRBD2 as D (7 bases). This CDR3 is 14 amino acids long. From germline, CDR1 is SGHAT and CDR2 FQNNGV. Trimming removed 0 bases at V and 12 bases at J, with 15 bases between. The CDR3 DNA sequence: TGTGCCAGCAGCTTAGATCTAGGGGGGGCAGGGCAGTTCTTC. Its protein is CASSLDLGGAGQFF.

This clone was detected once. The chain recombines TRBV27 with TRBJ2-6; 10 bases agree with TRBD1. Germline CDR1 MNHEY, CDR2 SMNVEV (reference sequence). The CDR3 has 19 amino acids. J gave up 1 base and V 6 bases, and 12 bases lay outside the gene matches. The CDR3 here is CASSQTRDRGFSGANVLTF. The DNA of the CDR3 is TGTGCCAGCAGCCAAACCCGGGACAGGGGTTTTTCTGGGGCCAACGTCCTGACTTTC.

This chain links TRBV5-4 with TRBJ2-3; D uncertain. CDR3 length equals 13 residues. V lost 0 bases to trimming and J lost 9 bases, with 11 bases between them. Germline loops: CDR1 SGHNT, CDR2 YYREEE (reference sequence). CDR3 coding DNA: TGTGCCAGCAGCTTGGTGGGGTCAGGCACGCAGTATTTT. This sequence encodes CASSLVGSGTQYF. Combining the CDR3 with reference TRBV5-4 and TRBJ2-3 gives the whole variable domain ETGVTQSPTHLIKTRGQQVTLRCSSQSGHNTVSWYQQALGQGPQFIFQYYREEENGRGNFPPRFSGLQFPNYSSELNVNALELDDSALYLCASSLVGSGTQYFGPGTRLTVL.

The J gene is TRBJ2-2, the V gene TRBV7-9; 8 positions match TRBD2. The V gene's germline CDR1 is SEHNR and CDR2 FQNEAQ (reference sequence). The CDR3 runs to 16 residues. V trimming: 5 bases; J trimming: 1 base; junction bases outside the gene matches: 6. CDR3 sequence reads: CASSRRGGMNTGELFF. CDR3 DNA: TGTGCCAGCAGCCGACGCGGGGGGATGAACACCGGGGAGCTGTTTTTT.

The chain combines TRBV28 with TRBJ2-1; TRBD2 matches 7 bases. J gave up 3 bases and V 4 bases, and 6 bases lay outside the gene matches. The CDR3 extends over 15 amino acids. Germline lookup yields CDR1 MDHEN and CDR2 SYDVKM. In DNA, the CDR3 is TGTGCCAGCAGTTCCGGGAGGCGACTCTACAATGAGCAGTTCTTC. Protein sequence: CASSSGRRLYNEQFF.

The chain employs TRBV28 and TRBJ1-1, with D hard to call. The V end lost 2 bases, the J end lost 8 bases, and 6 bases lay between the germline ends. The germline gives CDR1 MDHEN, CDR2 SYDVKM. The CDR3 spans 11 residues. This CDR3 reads CASSLNMEAFF. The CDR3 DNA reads TGTGCCAGCAGTTTAAACATGGAAGCTTTCTTT.

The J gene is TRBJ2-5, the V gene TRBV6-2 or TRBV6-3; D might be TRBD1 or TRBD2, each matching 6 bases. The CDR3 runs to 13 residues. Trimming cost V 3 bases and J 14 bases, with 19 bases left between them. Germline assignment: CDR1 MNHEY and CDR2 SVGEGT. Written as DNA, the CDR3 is TGTGCCAGCAGTTATATTCCGGGGGCGAACCCCTACTTC. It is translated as CASSYIPGANPYF.

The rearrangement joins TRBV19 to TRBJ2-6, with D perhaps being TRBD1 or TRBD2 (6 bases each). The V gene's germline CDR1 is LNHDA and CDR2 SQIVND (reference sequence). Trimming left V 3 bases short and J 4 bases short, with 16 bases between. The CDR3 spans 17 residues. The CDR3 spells CASSIRGGGYGANVLTF. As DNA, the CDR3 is TGTGCCAGTAGTATTCGAGGAGGGGGTTACGGGGCCAACGTCCTGACTTTC.

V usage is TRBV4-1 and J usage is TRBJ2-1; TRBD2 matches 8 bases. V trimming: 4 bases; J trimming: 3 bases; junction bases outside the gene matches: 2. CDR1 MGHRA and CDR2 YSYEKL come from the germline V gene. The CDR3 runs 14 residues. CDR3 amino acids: CASSPSGFYNEQFF. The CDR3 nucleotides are TGCGCCAGCAGCCCTAGCGGGTTCTACAATGAGCAGTTCTTC.

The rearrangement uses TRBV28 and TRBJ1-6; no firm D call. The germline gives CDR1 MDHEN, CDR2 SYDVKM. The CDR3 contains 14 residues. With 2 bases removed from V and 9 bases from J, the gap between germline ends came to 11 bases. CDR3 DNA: TGTGCCAGCAGTTTACGATCTACCTCTTCACCCCTCCACTTT. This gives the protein CASSLRSTSSPLHF.

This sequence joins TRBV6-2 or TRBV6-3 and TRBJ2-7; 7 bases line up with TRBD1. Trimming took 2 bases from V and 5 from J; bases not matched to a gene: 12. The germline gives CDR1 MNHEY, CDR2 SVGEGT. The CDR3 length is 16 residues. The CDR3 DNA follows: TGTGCCAGCAGTTACGGGTTAAGGGACAGACGCGACGAGCAGTACTTC. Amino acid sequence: CASSYGLRDRRDEQYF.

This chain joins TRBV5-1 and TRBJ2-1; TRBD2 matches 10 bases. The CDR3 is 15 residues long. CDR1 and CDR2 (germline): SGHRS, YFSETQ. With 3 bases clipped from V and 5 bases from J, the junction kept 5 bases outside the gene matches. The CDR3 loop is CASSYTSGMNNEQFF. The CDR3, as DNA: TGCGCCAGCAGCTATACTAGCGGGATGAACAATGAGCAGTTCTTC. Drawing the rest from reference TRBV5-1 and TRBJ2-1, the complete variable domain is KAGVTQTPRYLIKTRGQQVTLSCSPISGHRSVSWYQQTPGQGLQFLFEYFSETQRNKGNFPGRFSGRQFSNSRSEMNVSTLELGDSALYLCASSYTSGMNNEQFFGPGTRLTVL.

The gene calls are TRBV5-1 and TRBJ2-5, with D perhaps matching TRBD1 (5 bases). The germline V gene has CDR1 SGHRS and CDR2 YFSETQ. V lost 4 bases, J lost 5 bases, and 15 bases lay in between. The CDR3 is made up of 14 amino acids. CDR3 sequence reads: CASSAQGGGETQYF. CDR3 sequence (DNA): TGCGCCAGCAGCGCCCAGGGCGGTGGGGAGACCCAGTACTTC.

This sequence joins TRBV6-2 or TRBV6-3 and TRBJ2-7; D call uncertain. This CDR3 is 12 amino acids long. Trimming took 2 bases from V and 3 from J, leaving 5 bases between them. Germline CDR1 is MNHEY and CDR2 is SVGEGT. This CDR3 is CASSYHRYEQYF. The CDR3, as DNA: TGTGCCAGCAGTTACCACCGCTACGAGCAGTACTTC.

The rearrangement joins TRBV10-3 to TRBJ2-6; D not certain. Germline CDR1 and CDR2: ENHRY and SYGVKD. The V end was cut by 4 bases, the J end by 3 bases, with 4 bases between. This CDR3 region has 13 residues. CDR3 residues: CAISAYGANVLTF. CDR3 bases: TGTGCCATCAGTGCGTATGGGGCCAACGTCCTGACTTTC.

The CDR3 DNA follows: TGTGCCAGCAGCTCCTTTAGCGGGGGGGCGCGGACCGGGGAGCTGTTTTTT. This gives the protein CASSSFSGGARTGELFF. The gene calls are TRBV9 and TRBJ2-2, with 11 bases aligning to TRBD2. V dropped 4 bases and J dropped 5; count of bases not matched to a gene: 10. The CDR3 is 17 residues long. Germline V gives CDR1 SGDLS, CDR2 YYNGEE.

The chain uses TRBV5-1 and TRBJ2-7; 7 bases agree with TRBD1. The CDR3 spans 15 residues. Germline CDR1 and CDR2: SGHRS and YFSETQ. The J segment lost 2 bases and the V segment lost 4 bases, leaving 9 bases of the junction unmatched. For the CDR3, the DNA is TGCGCCAGCAGCCCCGGACAGGCTGGTCCCTACGAGCAGTACTTC. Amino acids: CASSPGQAGPYEQYF. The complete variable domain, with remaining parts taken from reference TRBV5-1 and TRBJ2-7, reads KAGVTQTPRYLIKTRGQQVTLSCSPISGHRSVSWYQQTPGQGLQFLFEYFSETQRNKGNFPGRFSGRQFSNSRSEMNVSTLELGDSALYLCASSPGQAGPYEQYFGPGTRLTVT.

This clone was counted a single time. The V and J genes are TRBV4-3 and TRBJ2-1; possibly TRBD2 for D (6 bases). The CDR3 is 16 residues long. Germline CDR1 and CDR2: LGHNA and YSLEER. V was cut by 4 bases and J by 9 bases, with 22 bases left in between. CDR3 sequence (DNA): TGCGCCAGCAGCCCAGGACCGTCGGGAGCTGGCTTTGAGCAGTTCTTC. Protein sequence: CASSPGPSGAGFEQFF.

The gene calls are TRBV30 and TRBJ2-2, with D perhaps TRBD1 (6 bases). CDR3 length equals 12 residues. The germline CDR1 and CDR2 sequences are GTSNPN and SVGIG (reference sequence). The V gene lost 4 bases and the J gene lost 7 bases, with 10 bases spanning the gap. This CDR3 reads CAWTTGHGELFF. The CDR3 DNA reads TGTGCCTGGACCACAGGGCACGGGGAGCTGTTTTTT.

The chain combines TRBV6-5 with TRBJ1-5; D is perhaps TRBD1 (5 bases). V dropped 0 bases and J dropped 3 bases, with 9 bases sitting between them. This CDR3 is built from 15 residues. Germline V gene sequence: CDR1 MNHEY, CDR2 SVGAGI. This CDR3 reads CASSYSTGLNQPQHF. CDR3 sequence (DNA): TGTGCCAGCAGTTACTCCACGGGGCTCAATCAGCCCCAGCATTTT.

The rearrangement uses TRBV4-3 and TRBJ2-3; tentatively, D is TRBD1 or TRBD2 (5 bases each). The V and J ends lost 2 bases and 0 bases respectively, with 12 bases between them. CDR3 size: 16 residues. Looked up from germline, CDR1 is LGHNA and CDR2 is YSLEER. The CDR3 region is CASSQTGDRSTDTQYF. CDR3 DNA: TGCGCCAGCAGCCAAACTGGGGACCGAAGCACAGATACGCAGTATTTT.

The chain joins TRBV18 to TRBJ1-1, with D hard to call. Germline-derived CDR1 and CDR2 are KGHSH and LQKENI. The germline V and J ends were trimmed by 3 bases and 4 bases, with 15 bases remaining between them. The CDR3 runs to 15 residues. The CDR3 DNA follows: TGTGCCAGCTCACCGAGGCTGGGGTCGGGCACTGAAGCTTTCTTT. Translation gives CASSPRLGSGTEAFF.

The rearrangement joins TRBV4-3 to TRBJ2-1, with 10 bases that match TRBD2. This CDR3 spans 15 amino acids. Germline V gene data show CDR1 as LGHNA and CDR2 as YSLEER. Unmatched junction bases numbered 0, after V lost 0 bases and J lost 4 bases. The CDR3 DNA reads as TGCGCCAGCAGCCAAGAACTAGCGGGGTACAATGAGCAGTTCTTC. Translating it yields CASSQELAGYNEQFF.

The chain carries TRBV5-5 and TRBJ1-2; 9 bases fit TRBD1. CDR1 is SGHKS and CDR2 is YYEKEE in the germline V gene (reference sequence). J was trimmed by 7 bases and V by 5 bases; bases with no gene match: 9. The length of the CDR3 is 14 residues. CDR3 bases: TGTGCCAGCAGGTCACAGGGGGCCGGAGGTGGCTACACCTTC. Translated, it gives CASRSQGAGGGYTF.

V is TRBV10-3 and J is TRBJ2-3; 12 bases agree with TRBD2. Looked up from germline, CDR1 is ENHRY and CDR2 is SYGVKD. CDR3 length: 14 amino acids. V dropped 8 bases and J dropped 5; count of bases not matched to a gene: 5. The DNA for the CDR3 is TGTGCCATCCTAGCGGGGGGGCCCTTAGATACGCAGTATTTT. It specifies CAILAGGPLDTQYF.

The CDR3 sequence: CAISGQLNTEAFF. In DNA form, the CDR3 reads TGTGCCATCAGTGGACAGTTGAACACTGAAGCTTTCTTT. V usage is TRBV10-3 and J usage is TRBJ1-1, with a weak D call TRBD1 (5 bases). Trimming pared 4 bases from V and 0 bases from J, leaving 6 bases between. The CDR3 length is 13 residues. Per germline, CDR1 ENHRY and CDR2 SYGVKD.

CDR3 amino acids: CASRPSALTDTQYF. CDR3 bases: TGTGCCAGCAGGCCCAGCGCTCTCACAGATACGCAGTATTTT. This chain joins TRBV5-4 and TRBJ2-3, with D unclear. V was trimmed by 5 bases and J by 2 bases, leaving 12 bases between them. Germline V gene sequence: CDR1 SGHNT, CDR2 YYREEE (reference sequence). There are 14 residues in the CDR3.

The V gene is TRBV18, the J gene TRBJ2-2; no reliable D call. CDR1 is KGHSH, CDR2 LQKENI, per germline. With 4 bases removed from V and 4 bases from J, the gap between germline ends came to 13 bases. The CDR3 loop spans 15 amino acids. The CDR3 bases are TGTGCCAGCTCACACTCCCCCTGGGGCACCGGGGAGCTGTTTTTT. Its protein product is CASSHSPWGTGELFF.